The 31 T cell receptor beta chains below all came from one sample that was sequenced in a study of STAT3 mutations in large granular lymphocyte leukemia. Using immunoSEQ multiplex PCR, the repertoire was profiled, and TCRdb retains in-frame clones only, with some absent. The sample includes around 7,800 clones, 91% of them seen just once. Their specific antigens are unknown. Study-wide results and limits: Every T-cell large granular lymphocyte leukemia patient had at least one immunodominant TCR beta clonotype.

Sequencing was performed on peripheral blood mononuclear cells. These receptors all stem from a man aged 45-65 years with T-cell large granular lymphocyte leukemia. Some clones in this sample may be carry-over from other donors' samples.

V usage is TRBV4-1 and J usage is TRBJ1-3; possibly TRBD1 for D (5 bases). Trimming took 3 bases from V and 0 from J, leaving 6 bases between them. CDR1 and CDR2 (germline): MGHRA, YSYEKL. The CDR3 covers 14 residues. CDR3: CASSQGHSGNTIYF. Written as DNA, the CDR3 is TGCGCCAGCAGCCAGGGGCACTCTGGAAACACCATATATTTT.

This chain uses TRBV5-1 with TRBJ2-7; D possibly corresponds to TRBD2 (5 bases). Germline V gives CDR1 SGHRS, CDR2 YFSETQ. This CDR3 spans 14 amino acids. Between the trimmed V and J ends, which lost 4 bases and 4 bases, there was a span of 15 bases. CDR3 in amino acids: CASSPRADQYEQYF. CDR3 DNA: TGCGCCAGCAGCCCGCGGGCAGACCAATACGAGCAGTACTTC.

This clone was seen just once. The genes are TRBV6-6 and TRBJ2-3; D possibly corresponds to TRBD1 (5 bases). Germline CDR1 reads MNHNY; CDR2 reads SVGAGI (reference sequence). Trimming left V 7 bases short and J 9 bases short, with 8 bases between. CDR3 size: 10 residues. The CDR3 DNA is TGTGCCAGCACAGGGTACACGCAGTATTTT. Translating gives CASTGYTQYF.

The rearrangement joins TRBV6-1 to TRBJ1-5, with D maybe TRBD1 (5 bases). This CDR3 is 15 amino acids long. Trimming left V 2 bases short and J 6 bases short, with 14 bases between. CDR1 is MNHNS, CDR2 SASEGT, per germline. The CDR3 loop reads CASSERQGGGQPQHF. The CDR3 nucleotides are TGTGCCAGCAGTGAACGGCAGGGTGGCGGTCAGCCCCAGCATTTT.

The chain couples TRBV29-1 to TRBJ1-5; a weak D match, TRBD1 (6 bases). CDR1 is SQVTM, CDR2 ANQGSEA, per germline. The germline V and J ends were trimmed by 8 bases and 10 bases, with 18 bases remaining between them. The CDR3 runs to 12 residues. The CDR3 region is CSHAPDRPPQHF. Written as DNA, the CDR3 is TGCAGCCATGCCCCTGACAGGCCACCCCAGCATTTT.

CDR3 residues: CASSLTGTPQHF. The DNA of the CDR3 is TGTGCCAGCAGCCTAACCGGGACGCCCCAGCATTTT. This sequence joins TRBV5-6 and TRBJ1-5; weak D call: TRBD1 (5 bases). The CDR3 spans 12 residues. V lost 4 bases, J lost 9 bases, and 11 bases lay in between. From germline, CDR1 is SGHDT and CDR2 YYEEEE.

This sequence joins TRBV6-1 and TRBJ2-7; D remains ambiguous. Germline V gives CDR1 MNHNS, CDR2 SASEGT. The CDR3 spans 13 residues. With 2 bases removed from V and 4 bases from J, the gap between germline ends came to 9 bases. The CDR3 region has the DNA TGTGCCAGCAGTGAACAACAGAGTTACGAGCAGTACTTC. Its protein product is CASSEQQSYEQYF.

CDR3: CAWSVGQGSSYEQYF. CDR3 nucleotide sequence: TGTGCCTGGAGTGTAGGACAGGGCAGTTCCTACGAGCAGTACTTC. This chain connects TRBV30 to TRBJ2-7, with 8 bases identical to TRBD1. CDR1 GTSNPN and CDR2 SVGIG come from the germline V gene (reference sequence). The CDR3 has 15 amino acids. J was trimmed by 1 base and V by 0 bases; bases with no gene match: 5.

This sequence joins TRBV18 and TRBJ2-7; D perhaps matches TRBD2 (6 bases). The length of the CDR3 is 15 residues. Trimming took off 3 bases at V and 1 base at J, with 13 bases between the two ends. Germline V gene sequence: CDR1 KGHSH, CDR2 LQKENI. The DNA of the CDR3 is TGTGCCAGCTCACCGTCGAAGGGGAGGTCCTACGAGCAGTACTTC. Its protein product is CASSPSKGRSYEQYF.

The chain is built from TRBV2 and TRBJ1-2; D might be TRBD1 (6 bases). The length of the CDR3 is 15 residues. With 5 bases removed from V and 2 bases from J, the gap between germline ends came to 15 bases. Germline lookup yields CDR1 SNHLY and CDR2 FYNNEI. The CDR3 region is CASSISTTGNYGYTF. The CDR3 DNA follows: TGTGCCAGCAGTATAAGTACAACAGGGAACTATGGCTACACCTTC.

This rearrangement joins TRBV27 to TRBJ1-2; a possible D gene is TRBD1 (5 bases). The CDR3 is 16 residues long. Trimming pared 6 bases from V and 3 bases from J, leaving 20 bases between. Germline CDR1 MNHEY, CDR2 SMNVEV (reference sequence). The CDR3 coding sequence is TGTGCCAGCAGAAAAGGGCAGGGCCTTCGGTACTATGGCTACACCTTC. It codes for CASRKGQGLRYYGYTF.

The chain links TRBV9 to TRBJ2-1, with D unclear. Germline V gives CDR1 SGDLS, CDR2 YYNGEE. V gave up 0 bases and J gave up 0 bases, with 7 bases separating them. CDR3 size: 15 residues. The CDR3 sequence: CASSVALSSYNEQFF. CDR3 nucleotides: TGTGCCAGCAGCGTAGCTCTGAGCTCCTACAATGAGCAGTTCTTC.

The genes are TRBV5-1 and TRBJ1-1, with no clear D. The ends were cut back, 5 bases at V and 3 bases at J, with 8 bases in the middle. Germline V gene sequence: CDR1 SGHRS, CDR2 YFSETQ. The CDR3 consists of 12 residues. This chain's CDR3 is CASRFDYTEAFF. The CDR3 DNA sequence: TGCGCCAGCAGATTTGATTACACTGAAGCTTTCTTT.

J is TRBJ2-7 and V is TRBV5-1; TRBD2 matches 12 bases. V shed 4 bases and J 2 bases; nucleotides not matched to a gene: 7. CDR3 length: 16 amino acids. CDR1 SGHRS and CDR2 YFSETQ come from the germline V gene. In DNA, the CDR3 is TGCGCCAGCAGCGGAGGACTAGCGGGATCGGCCTACGAGCAGTACTTC. Protein product: CASSGGLAGSAYEQYF.

J is TRBJ2-7 and V is TRBV5-1; D may match TRBD1 or TRBD2 (6 bases each). This CDR3 contains 14 residues. Germline V gene lookup returns CDR1 SGHRS and CDR2 YFSETQ. Deletions cut 6 bases from V and 5 bases from J, with 18 bases between. The CDR3 region is CASTEGVQAHEQYF. The CDR3 nucleotides are TGCGCCAGCACGGAGGGGGTACAGGCTCACGAGCAGTACTTC. The complete variable domain, with remaining parts taken from reference TRBV5-1 and TRBJ2-7, reads KAGVTQTPRYLIKTRGQQVTLSCSPISGHRSVSWYQQTPGQGLQFLFEYFSETQRNKGNFPGRFSGRQFSNSRSEMNVSTLELGDSALYLCASTEGVQAHEQYFGPGTRLTVT.

The J gene is TRBJ2-2, the V gene TRBV19; no reliable D call. The CDR3 length is 12 residues. CDR1 is LNHDA and CDR2 is SQIVND in the germline V gene (reference sequence). Deletions cut 11 bases from V and 7 bases from J, with 14 bases between. In DNA form, the CDR3 reads TGTGCCGCCGAAATTACCAGCGGGGAGCTGTTTTTT. Encoded protein: CAAEITSGELFF.

CDR3 residues: CASSYQTGGTGELFF. The CDR3 bases are TGTGCCAGCAGTTATCAAACAGGGGGCACCGGGGAGCTGTTTTTT. V gene TRBV6-5 combines with J gene TRBJ2-2, with 8 bases aligning to TRBD1. The CDR3 sequence is 15 residues long. Trimming removed 3 bases from V and 4 bases from J; junction bases left unmatched: 4. CDR1 is MNHEY, CDR2 SVGAGI, per germline.

The rearrangement joins TRBV7-9 to TRBJ1-6; TRBD1 matches at 7 bases. The germline V gene encodes CDR1 SEHNR and CDR2 FQNEAQ (reference sequence). The CDR3 loop spans 13 amino acids. Trimming at V came to 6 bases and at J to 14 bases, leaving 10 bases not matched to a gene. CDR3 in DNA: TGTGCCAGCAGATCCGACAGGGCTGCGGCCCTCCACTTT. Translated, it gives CASRSDRAAALHF.

This clone has just one count. DNA of the CDR3: TGTGCCAGCAGTTATTTAGGTCTTCAGTACTTC. It yields the protein CASSYLGLQYF. The chain is built from TRBV6-5 and TRBJ2-7; D is ambiguous. Trimming removed 3 bases from V and 10 bases from J, with 10 bases in between. This CDR3 has 11 residues. The germline CDR1 and CDR2 sequences are MNHEY and SVGAGI.

As DNA, the CDR3 is TGTGCCAGCACCGGTAGCAGGGGGCCCTATGGCTACACCTTC. It specifies CASTGSRGPYGYTF. The chain carries TRBV2 and TRBJ1-2; 8 bases align to TRBD1. The CDR3 extends over 14 amino acids. Germline values: CDR1 SNHLY, CDR2 FYNNEI. Trimming removed 7 bases from V and 4 bases from J; junction bases left unmatched: 8.

This chain links TRBV5-1 with TRBJ2-1; 7 nucleotides match TRBD2. J lost 4 bases, V lost 1 base, and 14 bases had no gene match. This CDR3 is 18 amino acids long. Germline values: CDR1 SGHRS, CDR2 YFSETQ. The CDR3 DNA follows: TGCGCCAGCAGCTTGAGCGGGAACGCCAAACGTTTATACAATGAGCAGTTCTTC. Translation: CASSLSGNAKRLYNEQFF.

The chain couples TRBV5-4 to TRBJ2-7; 14 bases map to TRBD2. Germline V gives CDR1 SGHNT, CDR2 YYREEE (reference sequence). V dropped 4 bases and J dropped 5; count of bases not matched to a gene: 5. This CDR3 has 15 residues. The CDR3 DNA reads as TGTGCCAGCAGCATCGGACTAGCGGGGGGCCACGAGCAGTACTTC. This encodes CASSIGLAGGHEQYF.

This rearrangement joins TRBV29-1 to TRBJ2-7; D gene uncertain. This CDR3 region has 12 residues. Trimming pared 3 bases from V and 0 bases from J, leaving 6 bases between. Germline values: CDR1 SQVTM, CDR2 ANQGSEA. As DNA, the CDR3 is TGCAGCGTTGATGGGGACTCCTACGAGCAGTACTTC. Translating gives CSVDGDSYEQYF.

The chain couples TRBV7-2 to TRBJ2-7, with D perhaps TRBD2 (6 bases). Germline loops: CDR1 SGHTA, CDR2 FQGNSA. The CDR3 spans 15 residues. V lost 4 bases and J lost 1, with 14 bases in between. CDR3 in amino acids: CASSSQGGWSYEQYF. CDR3 nucleotide sequence: TGTGCCAGCAGCTCTCAGGGAGGATGGTCCTACGAGCAGTACTTC.

This chain connects TRBV7-9 to TRBJ1-4; no firm D call. The V gene's germline CDR1 is SEHNR and CDR2 FQNEAQ (reference sequence). The CDR3 extends over 15 amino acids. The ends were cut back, 3 bases at V and 5 bases at J, with 13 bases in the middle. The chain's CDR3 is CASSLEFRTNEKLFF. In DNA, the CDR3 is TGTGCCAGCAGCTTGGAGTTCCGCACAAATGAAAAACTGTTTTTT.

This sequence joins TRBV4-2 and TRBJ2-2; 9 bases align to TRBD2. In germline, CDR1 is LGHNA, CDR2 YNFKEQ. This CDR3 is built from 15 residues. V shed 1 base and J 4 bases; nucleotides not matched to a gene: 1. The CDR3 nucleotides read TGTGCCAGCAGCCAAGCGACTAGCGGCACCGGGGAGCTGTTTTTT. This codes for CASSQATSGTGELFF.

This chain links TRBV7-9 with TRBJ2-3; weak D call: TRBD2 (7 bases). V lost 3 bases and J 6 bases, leaving 13 bases between the germline ends. From germline, CDR1 is SEHNR and CDR2 FQNEAQ (reference sequence). The CDR3 is 14 residues long. CDR3: CASSLGGRADTQYF. CDR3 nucleotides: TGTGCCAGCAGCTTGGGGGGGCGGGCTGATACGCAGTATTTT.

This chain uses TRBV15 with TRBJ1-5; a weak D match, TRBD1 (6 bases). Deletions cut 5 bases from V and 0 bases from J, with 8 bases between. This CDR3 comprises 14 residues. From germline, CDR1 is LNHNV and CDR2 YYDKDF (reference sequence). The CDR3 spells CATSWDNSNQPQHF. CDR3 DNA sequence: TGTGCCACCAGCTGGGACAATAGCAATCAGCCCCAGCATTTT. Drawing the rest from reference TRBV15 and TRBJ1-5, the complete variable domain is DAMVIQNPRYQVTQFGKPVTLSCSQTLNHNVMYWYQQKSSQAPKLLFHYYDKDFNNEADTPDNFQSRRPNTSFCFLDIRSPGLGDTAMYLCATSWDNSNQPQHFGDGTRLSIL.

This clone was detected only a few times. The rearrangement uses TRBV2 and TRBJ2-7; a possible D gene is TRBD1 (6 bases). The CDR3 loop spans 13 amino acids. Trimming stripped 6 bases from V and 3 bases from J, with 12 bases between. The germline V gene encodes CDR1 SNHLY and CDR2 FYNNEI. This CDR3 reads CASSRDTLYEQYF. The CDR3 DNA sequence: TGTGCCAGCAGCAGGGACACGCTCTACGAGCAGTACTTC.

A single count supports this clone. V is TRBV7-9 and J is TRBJ2-5; D may match TRBD1 or TRBD2 (5 bases each). V lost 5 bases and J 9 bases, leaving 16 bases between the germline ends. This CDR3 spans 13 amino acids. Germline CDR1 SEHNR, CDR2 FQNEAQ (reference sequence). CDR3 coding DNA: TGTGCCAGCAGCCCCGGGGCGGTGGCTTCCCAGTACTTC. Encoded protein: CASSPGAVASQYF.

The genes are TRBV5-6 and TRBJ1-5, with 9 bases matching TRBD1. With V trimmed by 4 bases and J by 4 bases, 6 bases remained unmatched. The CDR3 spans 15 residues. Looked up from germline, CDR1 is SGHDT and CDR2 is YYEEEE. This CDR3 reads CASSGGQGLNQPQHF. In DNA form, the CDR3 reads TGTGCCAGCAGCGGAGGACAGGGGTTAAATCAGCCCCAGCATTTT. Supplemented by reference TRBV5-6 and TRBJ1-5, the full variable domain reads DAGVTQSPTHLIKTRGQQVTLRCSPKSGHDTVSWYQQALGQGPQFIFQYYEEEERQRGNFPDRFSGHQFPNYSSELNVNALLLGDSALYLCASSGGQGLNQPQHFGDGTRLSIL.